One and the same sample provided the 16 T cell receptor beta chains below, sequenced in a study of blood T cells in healthy people across ages. PCR was performed a second time for roughly 7 to 11 cycles using a sample-barcoded 5' primer and a J-beta primer mix. TCRdb reprocessed the 5' RACE reads via MiXCR and lists one record per CDR3 protein. The sample carries 600,000 to 800,000 distinct CDR3 sequences, approximately 52% recorded once. The sample was blood. The receptors were gathered from a woman older than 75 in good health.

This chain uses TRBV7-7 with TRBJ2-1, with 7 bases matching TRBD1. The CDR3 covers 19 residues. J was trimmed by 1 base and V by 4 bases; bases with no gene match: 16. Germline V gene lookup returns CDR1 SSHAT and CDR2 FNYEAQ (reference sequence). The CDR3 reads CASSSTVALGQKSYNEQFF. In DNA, the CDR3 is TGTGCCAGCAGCTCAACAGTCGCCCTGGGACAGAAATCCTACAATGAGCAGTTCTTC.

The sample holds a few counts of this clonotype. This chain links TRBV7-3 with TRBJ1-5, with a weak D call TRBD1 (5 bases). In germline, CDR1 is SGHTA, CDR2 FQGTGA. V lost 3 bases and J 0 bases, leaving 9 bases between the germline ends. The CDR3 sequence is 15 residues long. CDR3 nucleotide sequence: TGTGCCAGCAGCTTTGGAGGGGATAGCAATCAGCCCCAGCATTTT. This sequence encodes CASSFGGDSNQPQHF.

Comment on this clonotype: This may be a read error, as it is one base from a much larger clone. The chain couples TRBV7-2 to TRBJ2-3; 9 bases agree with TRBD2. This CDR3 is 14 amino acids long. CDR1 and CDR2 from the germline V gene are SGHTA and FQGNSA. The junction had 5 bases not matched to a gene; V was cut back by 5 bases and J by 5 bases. CDR3 in amino acids: CASSRAGGIDTQYF. CDR3 in DNA: TGTGCCAGCAGCCGAGCGGGAGGAATAGATACGCAGTATTTT.

The V and J genes are TRBV9 and TRBJ1-2, with a weak D call TRBD1 (6 bases). The germline CDR1 and CDR2 sequences are SGDLS and YYNGEE. The CDR3 has 15 residues. DNA for the CDR3: TGTGCTAGCGGCGCCACCACAGGGCCGTCGCAAGGCTACACCTTC. This codes for CASGATTGPSQGYTF.

Details on this clonotype: This may stem from a read error, because a much larger clone lies one nucleotide away. The rearrangement uses TRBV20-1 and TRBJ2-4, with 8 bases aligning to TRBD1. Germline V CDR1 and CDR2: DFQATT, SNEGSKA (reference sequence). J gave up 13 bases and V 0 bases, and 14 bases lay outside the gene matches. CDR3 length: 15 residues. CDR3 sequence: CSARDYRQGNSAQYF. In DNA, the CDR3 is TGCAGTGCTAGAGATTATCGACAGGGGAACAGCGCGCAGTACTTC.

This clonotype was counted many times. This chain connects TRBV7-2 to TRBJ2-7; 10 bases line up with TRBD2. From germline, CDR1 is SGHTA and CDR2 FQGNSA. CDR3 length: 17 amino acids. With 5 bases clipped from V and 0 bases from J, the junction kept 10 bases outside the gene matches. The CDR3 nucleotides read TGTGCCAGCAGCCCACGGACTAGCGGTACTAGCTCCTACGAGCAGTACTTC. Protein product: CASSPRTSGTSSYEQYF.

Many counts were recorded for this clonotype. The chain is built from TRBV9 and TRBJ2-1; D may be TRBD1 (5 bases). The CDR3 has 15 residues. Trimming cost V 4 bases and J 2 bases, with 13 bases left between them. CDR1 is SGDLS, CDR2 YYNGEE, per germline. The CDR3: CASSSRIRAYNEQFF. The CDR3 DNA reads as TGTGCCAGCAGCTCCCGGATCAGGGCCTACAATGAGCAGTTCTTC. Variable domain in full (rest from reference TRBV9 and TRBJ2-1): DSGVTQTPKHLITATGQRVTLRCSPRSGDLSVYWYQQSLDQGLQFLIQYYNGEERAKGNILERFSAQQFPDLHSELNLSSLELGDSALYFCASSSRIRAYNEQFFGPGTRLTVL.

This clonotype was counted many times. The rearrangement uses TRBV4-1 and TRBJ2-7, with 9 nucleotides matching TRBD2. The CDR3 spans 17 residues. Trimming removed 0 bases from V and 6 bases from J; junction bases left unmatched: 12. Germline V lookup: CDR1 MGHRA, CDR2 YSYEKL. CDR3 nucleotide sequence: TGCGCCAGCAGCCAAGACAGGTTCGTAGCGGGAGTTTCCGAGCAGTACTTC. This encodes CASSQDRFVAGVSEQYF.

The V call is TRBV29-1, the J call TRBJ2-7, with no clear D. Judging by the DNA end, TRBJ2-5 fits better; the J call may be wrong. CDR3 length: 12 residues. Germline V lookup: CDR1 SQVTM, CDR2 ANQGSEA. The CDR3 nucleotides are TGCAGCGTTGAAGACCTTTTGGAGACCCAGTACTTC. It translates to CSVEDLLETQYF.

This clonotype was recorded many times. This rearrangement joins TRBV7-3 to TRBJ2-5, with no clear D. Per the germline V gene, CDR1 is SGHTA and CDR2 is FQGTGA. Trimming left V 4 bases short and J 5 bases short, with 11 bases between. This CDR3 is built from 13 residues. The CDR3 DNA reads as TGTGCCAGCAGCTCCACTATGGGGGAGACCCAGTACTTC. Translating it yields CASSSTMGETQYF.

V and J are TRBV5-1 and TRBJ2-1; the D is unclear. V gave up 0 bases and J gave up 10 bases, with 11 bases separating them. Germline V gene sequence: CDR1 SGHRS, CDR2 YFSETQ. The CDR3 has 13 residues. The CDR3 spells CASSLEGSYEQFF. The CDR3 coding sequence is TGCGCCAGCAGCTTGGAGGGCTCCTACGAGCAGTTCTTC.

As concerns this clonotype: Given a much more abundant clone one base away, this may be a read error. The chain links TRBV5-1 to TRBJ2-5, with 10 bases that match TRBD2. This CDR3 has 15 residues. The germline CDR1 and CDR2 sequences are SGHRS and YFSETQ. Trimming cost V 4 bases and J 4 bases; bases outside gene matches: 7. CDR3 nucleotides: TGCGCCAGCAGCCCCGGACTAGCGGAGGCAGAGACCCAGTACTTC. It specifies CASSPGLAEAETQYF.

There are a few counts of this clonotype. This sequence may be a read error, since a much larger clone differs from it by one base. V is TRBV12-3 or TRBV12-4 and J is TRBJ2-7; D is perhaps TRBD1 or TRBD2 (5 bases each). The CDR3 has 13 residues. Trimming cost V 5 bases and J 3 bases, with 11 bases left between them. CDR3 protein: CASSVRDRYEQYF. CDR3 sequence (DNA): TGTGCCAGCAGTGTAAGGGACCGCTACGAGCAGTACTTC.

J is TRBJ1-5 and V is TRBV12-3 or TRBV12-4; possibly TRBD1 for D (5 bases). The CDR3 covers 14 residues. V lost 6 bases, J lost 1 base, and 10 bases lay in between. CDR3 DNA: TGTGCCAGCAGGGGGGACGGGAGCAATCAGCCCCAGCATTTT. The encoded protein is CASRGDGSNQPQHF.

The chain couples TRBV7-2 to TRBJ2-1; 10 bases align to TRBD2. After removal of 0 bases from V and 10 bases from J, the junction contained 6 bases not matched to a gene. CDR1 is SGHTA, CDR2 FQGNSA, per germline. The CDR3 totals 15 residues. The CDR3 loop reads CASSLASGGFNEQFF. The CDR3 region has the DNA TGTGCCAGCAGCTTAGCTAGCGGGGGGTTCAACGAGCAGTTCTTC.

The V call is TRBV5-1, the J call TRBJ2-1, with TRBD2 identical over 7 bases. Germline V lookup: CDR1 SGHRS, CDR2 YFSETQ. The CDR3 is 16 residues long. After removal of 4 bases from V and 7 bases from J, the junction contained 14 bases not matched to a gene. CDR3 sequence: CASSPNGAGVSNEQFF. The CDR3 DNA follows: TGCGCCAGCAGCCCGAACGGGGCGGGAGTGTCGAATGAGCAGTTCTTC.